Included here is one T cell receptor (beta chain) sequence, with context. The target antigen is unknown. The sample comes from a study of immune evolution from preneoplasia to lung adenocarcinoma. Findings and limits, study-wide: Clonality was highest in normal lung, lower in later-stage lesions apparently. Compared with EGFR-mutant or double wild-type lesions, KRAS-mutant nodules were more clonal.

Germline V CDR1 and CDR2: MNHEY, SVGAGI. This CDR3 has 12 residues. V lost 11 bases to trimming and J lost 7 bases, with 17 bases between them. Resections took place in Japan or China from about 2013 to 2018. Histologic diagnosis was independently verified by two lung pathologists. Assay: immunoSEQ multiplex PCR; the TCRdb copy retains only in-frame clones and omits some. The sample records about 8,900 clones, approximately 79% being singletons. Sequenced input: FFPE lung adenocarcinoma in situ tissue. The chain links TRBV6-5 to TRBJ1-2; a possible D gene is TRBD1 (6 bases). This TCR derives from a person aged 80 or older with lung adenocarcinoma. CDR3 loop: CASEGDKAGYTF. The DNA for the CDR3 is TGTGCCTCCGAGGGGGATAAAGCTGGCTACACCTTC.